This is a list of T cell receptor beta chains from one sample in a study of blood T cell repertoires in COVID-19. Sequenced by immunoSEQ multiplex PCR; TCRdb stores in-frame clones only, minus some. The table has some 120,000 clones, more than 75% seen once. Source material: peripheral blood. All receptors come from a man between 60 and 75 years old with COVID-19, enrolled during active disease. The CDR3 runs from the conserved cysteine through the conserved F or W. A D gene is named only where the DNA matches it firmly. The listing skips clone size in some rows; elsewhere it reads once, few, many or a size class.

clone_size j_call v_call d_call cdr3_nt cdr3_aa
NA TRBJ2-2 TRBV18 TRBD2 TGTGCCAGCTCACCACTCCGGCTAGCGGACGCGAACACCGGGGAGCTGTTTTTT CASSPLRLADANTGELFF
NA TRBJ2-1 TRBV21-1 NA TGTGCCAGCAGCGCCCGGACAGCCCTCTCCTACAATGAGCAGTTCTTC CASSARTALSYNEQFF
NA TRBJ1-5 TRBV16 TRBD1 TGTGCCAGCAGCGGGACAGAATATAGCAATCAGCCCCAGCATTTT CASSGTEYSNQPQHF
once TRBJ1-4 TRBV7-9 NA TGTGCCAGCAGCCCATCTCGGGGGGCGGAAGAAAAACTGTTTTTT CASSPSRGAEEKLFF
NA TRBJ2-2 TRBV9 TRBD2 TGTGCCAGCAGCGTAGGGGGAGGGGCGGCGAGTACCGGGGAGCTGTTTTTT CASSVGGGAASTGELFF
NA TRBJ1-5 TRBV7-2 NA TGTGCCAGCAGCTTAAATAGAGGGACAAATCAGCCCCAGCATTTT CASSLNRGTNQPQHF
NA TRBJ1-4 TRBV5-1 NA TGCGCCAGCAGCTTGGACATGACTAATGAAAAACTGTTTTTT CASSLDMTNEKLFF
NA TRBJ2-1 TRBV27 TRBD2 TGTGCCAGCAGTTTAGGTAGCGGGATCTACAATGAGCAGTTCTTC CASSLGSGIYNEQFF
once TRBJ1-5 TRBV7-8 NA TGTGCCAGCAGCCTGAGAGACACCAATCAGCCCCAGCATTTT CASSLRDTNQPQHF
NA TRBJ2-7 TRBV5-4 NA TGTGCCAGCAGCCGCCGGGGTGGCGGGACGTTATACGAGCAGTACTTC CASSRRGGGTLYEQYF
NA TRBJ2-7 TRBV11-3 NA TGTGCCAGCAGTGACTGGGACGAGCAGTACTTC CASSDWDEQYF
NA TRBJ2-5 TRBV10-3 NA TGTGCCTCACAGGGTTCTACGGAGACCCAGTACTTC CASQGSTETQYF
NA TRBJ2-1 TRBV24-1 NA TGTGCCACCAGTGATTTGACAGGGTACAATGAGCAGTTCTTC CATSDLTGYNEQFF
once TRBJ1-6 TRBV6-4 NA TGTGCCAGCAGTGACTCTCGGGATTCACCCCTCCACTTT CASSDSRDSPLHF
NA TRBJ2-3 TRBV7-3 TRBD2 TGTGCCAGCAGCTTACTAGCGGGAGAAGATACGCAGTATTTT CASSLLAGEDTQYF
NA TRBJ2-1 TRBV7-9 TRBD2 TGTGCCAGCAGCTTTAGGACTAGCGGGAGGTTCTCCTACAATGAGCAGTTCTTC CASSFRTSGRFSYNEQFF
NA TRBJ1-2 TRBV6-5 TRBD1 TGTGCCAGCAGACCGACAGGGGATGGCTACACCTTC CASRPTGDGYTF
NA TRBJ2-3 TRBV19 TRBD2 TGTGCCAGTAAACAAGCCGGGACTATTTACACAGATACGCAGTATTTT CASKQAGTIYTDTQYF
NA TRBJ2-1 TRBV5-4 NA TGTGCCAGCAGCTTGGTGGCTGGTCCCTACAATGAGCAGTTCTTC CASSLVAGPYNEQFF
NA TRBJ2-1 TRBV10-1 TRBD1 TGCGCCAGCAGCGAAGGGACAGGCAACTACAATGAGCAGTTCTTC CASSEGTGNYNEQFF
NA TRBJ1-1 TRBV19 NA TGTGCCAGTAGTATCTGGGGGGACAACACTGAAGCTTTCTTT CASSIWGDNTEAFF
NA TRBJ1-1 TRBV19 NA TGTGCCAGTAGCAACCGGGGTGACGAGGGCCCTGAAGCTTTCTTT CASSNRGDEGPEAFF
NA TRBJ2-5 TRBV29-1 NA TGCAGCGTTCGGGCGGGGACCCAAGAGACCCAGTACTTC CSVRAGTQETQYF
NA TRBJ2-7 TRBV24-1 NA TGTGCCACCAGTGACCGGGGAAAAACGGGAGAGCAGTACTTC CATSDRGKTGEQYF
NA TRBJ1-5 TRBV7-2 NA TGTGCCAGCAGCTTAAGGCAGGGCAATCAGCCCCAGCATTTT CASSLRQGNQPQHF
few TRBJ2-3 TRBV11-3 TRBD2 TGTGCCAGCAGCACGAGAGGGGCGGGAGGGCCGAGGGCAGATACGCAGTATTTT CASSTRGAGGPRADTQYF
NA TRBJ1-1 TRBV4-1 NA TGCGCCAGCAGCCGAAGGAGAACGGACACTGAAGCTTTCTTT CASSRRRTDTEAFF
NA TRBJ1-2 TRBV6-5 TRBD1 TGTGCCAGATCGGGACAGAGTAACTATGGCTACACCTTC CARSGQSNYGYTF
few TRBJ2-6 TRBV19 NA TGTGCCAGTAGCCTCGAACAGGGCTCTGGGGCCAACGTCCTGACTTTC CASSLEQGSGANVLTF
NA TRBJ2-3 TRBV4-2 TRBD2 TGTGCCAGCAGTGGTGGGGGGAGGGAGGATACGCAGTATTTT CASSGGGREDTQYF
NA TRBJ1-2 TRBV6-2/TRBV6-3 NA TGTGCCAGCAGCTCCCCAGGGTCTAACTATGGCTACACCTTC CASSSPGSNYGYTF
once TRBJ1-2 TRBV7-8 NA TGTGCCAGCAGCTTAGGAACGGCTAACTATGGCTACACCTTC CASSLGTANYGYTF
NA TRBJ2-7 TRBV7-9 TRBD1 TGTGCCAGCAACCCGCCGGGACAGGGTTTAGGCGAGCAGTACTTC CASNPPGQGLGEQYF
NA TRBJ1-1 TRBV19 NA TGTGCCAGTAGTAATAAACTCAACACTGAAGCTTTCTTT CASSNKLNTEAFF
once TRBJ2-3 TRBV7-9 TRBD2 TGTGCCAGCAGCCCCCCGGGACTAGTGACAGATACGCAGTATTTT CASSPPGLVTDTQYF
NA TRBJ2-7 TRBV11-2 NA TGTGCCAGCAGCTTCTCTACGGGTTACGAGCAGTACTTC CASSFSTGYEQYF
few TRBJ2-7 TRBV4-1 NA TGCGCCAGCAGCCAGGGCTGGGAGCAGTACTTC CASSQGWEQYF
NA TRBJ2-3 TRBV30 TRBD2 TGTGCCTGGAGCGAGCGGGAGAGGAGATTTACAGATACGCAGTATTTT CAWSERERRFTDTQYF
NA TRBJ2-3 TRBV6-4 TRBD1 TGTGCCAGCAGGAGCGCAGGGGGCCAAGATACGCAGTATTTT CASRSAGGQDTQYF
NA TRBJ2-7 TRBV14 NA TGTGCCAGCAGCCAAACAGGTATCTACGAGCAGTACTTC CASSQTGIYEQYF
NA TRBJ2-5 TRBV18 TRBD1 TGTGCCAGCTCCCAGTGGACAGGGACGTGGGAGACCCAGTACTTC CASSQWTGTWETQYF
NA TRBJ1-4 TRBV25-1 NA TGTGCCAGCAGTGAACTGGGGGCCCCTAATGAAAAACTGTTTTTT CASSELGAPNEKLFF
NA TRBJ2-3 TRBV5-1 TRBD2 TGCGCCAGCAGCTCTATAGCGGGAGGATTAGATACGCAGTATTTT CASSSIAGGLDTQYF
NA TRBJ2-1 TRBV29-1 NA TGCAGCTCCCGCCGGGAGGGGGCGCACAATGAGCAGTTCTTC CSSRREGAHNEQFF
NA TRBJ1-2 TRBV27 TRBD1 TGTGCCAGCAGTCCCGACAGGGGGCCCTATGGCTACACCTTC CASSPDRGPYGYTF
NA TRBJ1-1 TRBV9 TRBD1 TGTGCCAGCAGCGGGGACGTGGGGACAGGACTGAACACTGAAGCTTTCTTT CASSGDVGTGLNTEAFF
NA TRBJ2-3 TRBV4-2 TRBD2 TGTGCCAGCAGCCGACTAGCGGGAGGAACAGATACGCAGTATTTT CASSRLAGGTDTQYF
NA TRBJ1-3 TRBV28 NA TGTGCCAGCAGTTTAAGCAGGGCTTCTGGAAACACCATATATTTT CASSLSRASGNTIYF
NA TRBJ1-1 TRBV11-3 TRBD1 TGTGCCAGCAGCCAGATAAGGGGACAGGGGAACACTGAAGCTTTCTTT CASSQIRGQGNTEAFF
NA TRBJ1-2 TRBV6-5 NA TGTGCCAGCAGCCGTTCTGAGGGCCAGGGCTACACCTTC CASSRSEGQGYTF
NA TRBJ2-1 TRBV12-2 NA TGTGCAAGTCGCTCCGGACTAGCAGGGGTCAATGAGCAGTTCTTC CASRSGLAGVNEQFF
NA TRBJ1-6 TRBV6-6 NA TGTGCCAGCAGCCCTGAGACAAGTTCAAATTCACCCCTCCACTTT CASSPETSSNSPLHF
NA TRBJ2-7 TRBV7-3 TRBD1 TGTGCCAGCAGCTTAGAAGGGACAGGGGTAAGGGAGCAGTACTTC CASSLEGTGVREQYF